The entry below describes one T cell receptor (beta chain). Sequencing used immunoSEQ multiplex PCR; TCRdb keeps in-frame clones, though not all of them. The sample includes 90,000 to 120,000 clones, about 90% of them seen just once. This entry is derived from a study of T cell responses to AZD1222 COVID-19 vaccine. Germline assignment: CDR1 LGHDT and CDR2 YNNKEL (reference sequence). The CDR3 covers 16 residues. The V end lost 4 bases, the J end lost 0 bases, and 13 bases lay between the germline ends. V is TRBV3-1 (or the pseudogene TRBV3-2) and J is TRBJ1-3; unclear D gene. The input for sequencing was peripheral blood, taken on day 0 of AZD1222 vaccination. The TCR comes from an adult in good health. The CDR3 region has the DNA TGTGCCAGCAGCCTTCGGGCCCAGCGCTCTGGAAACACCATATATTTT. Translating it yields CASSLRAQRSGNTIYF.